Listed below are T cell receptor beta chains from one sample, sequenced in a study of blood T cells in healthy people across ages. TCRdb reprocessed the 5' RACE reads with MiXCR, giving one entry per CDR3 protein. Seen here are roughly 680,000 distinct CDR3 sequences, about half observed once, and the top ten hold 30% to 40%. Sample: blood. The receptors shown here come from a woman aged 60-75 years in good health. Each CDR3 is given with its conserved first and last residue. The D gene is left open where the match is weak. Rows may omit the clone size; those that give it use once, few, many or a size class.

J | V | size | D | CDR3
TRBJ2-1 | TRBV20-1 | NA | TRBD1 | CSASDRGRGYNEQFF
TRBJ1-3 | TRBV12-3/TRBV12-4 | NA | NA | CASSFPGSETTIYF
TRBJ2-7 | TRBV29-1 | NA | NA | CSVAEPYRSYEQYF
TRBJ2-1 | TRBV20-1 | NA | NA | CSAIYRGSYNEQFF
TRBJ2-1 | TRBV12-5 | many | TRBD1 | CASGLYSGTESSYNEQFF
TRBJ2-7 | TRBV29-1 | few | TRBD2 | CSVAAGTRGYEQYF
TRBJ2-1 | TRBV21-1 | NA | NA | CASSIGPGQRLASEQFF
TRBJ2-3 | TRBV27 | once | NA | CASSPGPRGDTQYF
TRBJ2-7 | TRBV30 | NA | NA | CAGGGQSYEQYF
TRBJ2-7 | TRBV4-3 | few | TRBD2 | CASSLTTSTSGRPHNEQYF
TRBJ1-2 | TRBV7-2 | many | NA | CASSLFSNSGYTF
TRBJ2-5 | TRBV20-1 | few | NA | CSAISLRTVVEETQYF
TRBJ2-2 | TRBV7-9 | NA | NA | CASSLGLLTGELFF
TRBJ2-5 | TRBV3-1 | few | TRBD2 | CASSTGLAGDGETQYF
TRBJ2-7 | TRBV12-3/TRBV12-4 | NA | TRBD2 | CASREREASYEQYF
TRBJ2-6 | TRBV10-3 | NA | TRBD1 | CAITLNPGQGASGANVLTF
TRBJ2-3 | TRBV6-5 | NA | NA | CASSDSSVDTQYF
TRBJ2-5 | TRBV19 | once | TRBD2 | CASRWGTSGSYEQYF
TRBJ2-7 | TRBV14 | NA | NA | CASSRPIGTAHDEQYF
TRBJ2-4 | TRBV6-6 | NA | TRBD1 | CASTRTGQNIQYF
TRBJ2-6 | TRBV14 | few | NA | CASSQVSNVLTF
TRBJ1-2 | TRBV5-1 | few | TRBD1 | CASSYMLGTGINGYTF